The 30 T cell receptor beta chains presented below share a single source sample, sequenced in a study of T cell responses to AZD1222 COVID-19 vaccine. Only in-frame clones appear in the TCRdb table, and some are missing; sequencing was by immunoSEQ multiplex PCR. The data hold about 200,000 clones, with about 94% observed a single time. The sample here was peripheral blood, taken 28 days after the second dose of the MenACWY control vaccine. All receptors derive from an adult who received the MenACWY meningococcal vaccine as a control.

This clone was seen once. This rearrangement joins TRBV27 to TRBJ1-1, with D possibly TRBD1 on 6 matching bases. This CDR3 spans 14 amino acids. Germline CDR1 reads MNHEY; CDR2 reads SMNVEV (reference sequence). V lost 7 bases to trimming and J lost 5 bases, with 17 bases between them. As DNA, the CDR3 is TGTGCCAGCAATGGGGGGGGCGGATGGACTGAAGCTTTCTTT. It is translated as CASNGGGGWTEAFF.

This chain uses TRBV6-5 with TRBJ1-2, with 7 nucleotides matching TRBD1. The V and J ends lost 7 bases and 8 bases, in that order; junction bases with no gene match: 10. The CDR3 runs 13 residues. Germline CDR1 MNHEY, CDR2 SVGAGI. CDR3 DNA: TGTGCCAGCACCCCGGGACAGCCCTTGGGCTACACCTTC. This codes for CASTPGQPLGYTF.

This chain uses TRBV7-2 with TRBJ1-1; no firm D call. The length of the CDR3 is 11 residues. Germline CDR1 is SGHTA and CDR2 is FQGNSA. The germline V and J ends were trimmed by 8 bases and 0 bases, with 4 bases remaining between them. As DNA, the CDR3 is TGTGCCAGCCACCTGAACACTGAAGCTTTCTTT. Its protein product is CASHLNTEAFF.

This rearrangement joins TRBV5-1 to TRBJ2-7; 10 positions match TRBD2. The V gene end was trimmed by 4 bases and the J gene end by 2 bases; junction bases not matched to a gene: 6. Germline V lookup: CDR1 SGHRS, CDR2 YFSETQ. The CDR3 is made up of 15 amino acids. This chain's CDR3 is CASSPGTSAPYEQYF. The CDR3 nucleotides read TGCGCCAGCAGCCCCGGGACTAGCGCACCCTACGAGCAGTACTTC.

This clone has a single count. The gene calls are TRBV11-2 and TRBJ1-1; maybe TRBD1 (5 bases). V lost 1 base and J lost 4, with 13 bases in between. The germline CDR1 and CDR2 sequences are SGHAT and FQNNGV. The CDR3 contains 15 residues. CDR3 DNA: TGTGCCAGCAGCTTAGTTGGGGGTGGACGCACTGAAGCTTTCTTT. The encoded protein is CASSLVGGGRTEAFF.

The V call is TRBV5-1, the J call TRBJ2-5; tentatively, D is TRBD2 (6 bases). Germline values: CDR1 SGHRS, CDR2 YFSETQ. The CDR3 is 13 amino acids. The germline V and J ends were trimmed by 4 bases and 4 bases, with 11 bases remaining between them. For the CDR3, the DNA is TGCGCCAGCAGCCGGGACTCGATAGAGACCCAGTACTTC. It is translated as CASSRDSIETQYF.

The genes are TRBV11-3 and TRBJ2-1; D might be TRBD1 (6 bases). The V end lost 6 bases, the J end lost 12 bases, and 12 bases lay between the germline ends. In germline, CDR1 is SGHNT, CDR2 YENEEA. The CDR3 loop spans 11 amino acids. The CDR3 is CASSKAGVQFF. The CDR3 nucleotides are TGTGCCAGCAGTAAGGCAGGGGTGCAGTTCTTC.

The CDR3 DNA is TGCAGTCTCCGGCAGCAAGAGACCCAGTACTTC. It is translated as CSLRQQETQYF. The chain is built from TRBV20-1 and TRBJ2-5; unclear D gene. This CDR3 comprises 11 residues. V lost 8 bases to trimming and J lost 2 bases, with 9 bases between them. Germline V gene data show CDR1 as DFQATT and CDR2 as SNEGSKA (reference sequence).

The chain couples TRBV4-1 to TRBJ2-1; the D is unclear. The germline V and J ends were trimmed by 1 base and 8 bases, with 18 bases remaining between them. The CDR3 runs 16 residues. In germline, CDR1 is MGHRA, CDR2 YSYEKL. CDR3 protein: CASSQVSVTPSDEQFF. CDR3 nucleotides: TGCGCCAGCAGCCAAGTAAGTGTCACCCCGTCGGATGAGCAGTTCTTC.

CDR3 protein: CASSPLTVTDTQYF. CDR3 nucleotides: TGTGCCAGCAGCCCCCTTACGGTTACAGATACGCAGTATTTT. The chain is built from TRBV3-1 (or the pseudogene TRBV3-2) and TRBJ2-3; D is uncertain. Germline-derived CDR1 and CDR2 are LGHDT and YNNKEL (reference sequence). The CDR3 spans 14 residues. V was pared by 4 bases and J by 3 bases, with 11 bases between.

The V call is TRBV15, the J call TRBJ1-1; 8 positions match TRBD1. CDR1 and CDR2 from the germline V gene are LNHNV and YYDKDF (reference sequence). The CDR3 covers 15 residues. Trimming removed 5 bases from V and 1 base from J; junction bases left unmatched: 6. Here the CDR3 DNA reads TGTGCCACCAGCCTGGACAGGGCAGAGAACACTGAAGCTTTCTTT. It yields the protein CATSLDRAENTEAFF. Full variable domain (rest looked up from reference TRBV15 and TRBJ1-1): DAMVIQNPRYQVTQFGKPVTLSCSQTLNHNVMYWYQQKSSQAPKLLFHYYDKDFNNEADTPDNFQSRRPNTSFCFLDIRSPGLGDTAMYLCATSLDRAENTEAFFGQGTRLTVV.

The V and J genes are TRBV27 and TRBJ1-2; 10 bases fit TRBD1. The CDR3 runs to 16 residues. V lost 2 bases, J lost 7 bases, and 10 bases stayed unmatched. The germline V gene encodes CDR1 MNHEY and CDR2 SMNVEV (reference sequence). The CDR3, as DNA: TGTGCCAGCAGTTTAGCCCCTACCGACAGGGGGCTTGGCTACACCTTC. Amino acid sequence: CASSLAPTDRGLGYTF.

V is TRBV9 and J is TRBJ2-7; TRBD2 matches 8 bases. There are 14 residues in the CDR3. Germline assignment: CDR1 SGDLS and CDR2 YYNGEE. V lost 3 bases to trimming and J lost 6 bases; unmatched junction nucleotides: 8. The CDR3 DNA follows: TGTGCCAGCAGCGGGGGACTAGTTACGCGCGAGCAGTACTTC. Translated, it gives CASSGGLVTREQYF.

CDR3 in DNA: TGTGCCAGCAGACATAGGGACACCTTCTACGAGCAGTACTTC. Protein product: CASRHRDTFYEQYF. J is TRBJ2-7 and V is TRBV28; D may be TRBD1 (6 bases). Trimming pared 6 bases from V and 3 bases from J, leaving 15 bases between. The germline V gene encodes CDR1 MDHEN and CDR2 SYDVKM. The CDR3 runs to 14 residues.

This chain uses TRBV5-1 with TRBJ2-7; 11 bases are a match to TRBD1. Germline V gene lookup returns CDR1 SGHRS and CDR2 YFSETQ. The V gene end was trimmed by 5 bases and the J gene end by 4 bases; junction bases not matched to a gene: 5. The CDR3 is 14 residues long. CDR3 in DNA: TGCGCCAGCAGAGCGGGACAGGGGGTTTACGAGCAGTACTTC. Translation: CASRAGQGVYEQYF.

V gene TRBV7-8 combines with J gene TRBJ2-7; D gene uncertain. The CDR3 runs 12 residues. Germline lookup yields CDR1 SGHVS and CDR2 FQNEAQ. V was cut by 3 bases and J by 6 bases, with 9 bases left in between. Here the CDR3 reads CASSLRIGEQYF. In DNA form, the CDR3 reads TGTGCCAGCAGCTTGAGGATAGGCGAGCAGTACTTC. Filled out from reference TRBV7-8 and TRBJ2-7, the complete variable domain reads GAGVSQSPRYKVAKRGQDVALRCDPISGHVSLFWYQQALGQGPEFLTYFQNEAQLDKSGLPSDRFFAERPEGSVSTLKIQRTQQEDSAVYLCASSLRIGEQYFGPGTRLTVT.

This clone was seen more than once but under ten times. The chain carries TRBV3-1 (or the pseudogene TRBV3-2) and TRBJ2-7; weak D call: TRBD2 (5 bases). The germline V gene encodes CDR1 LGHDT and CDR2 YNNKEL (reference sequence). Deletions cut 0 bases from V and 0 bases from J, with 9 bases between. The CDR3 consists of 15 residues. CDR3 loop: CASSQDSTSSYEQYF. DNA for the CDR3: TGTGCCAGCAGCCAAGATTCCACTAGCTCCTACGAGCAGTACTTC.

V is TRBV2 and J is TRBJ2-7, with 9 bases lining up with TRBD1. CDR3 length equals 15 residues. Germline assignment: CDR1 SNHLY and CDR2 FYNNEI. Trimming removed 6 bases from V and 1 base from J; junction bases left unmatched: 7. CDR3 sequence (DNA): TGTGCCAGCAGCCCCGACAGGGGGGGATCCTACGAGCAGTACTTC. Translation gives CASSPDRGGSYEQYF.

The V and J genes are TRBV6-5 and TRBJ2-7; 8 bases line up with TRBD2. With V trimmed by 2 bases and J by 6 bases, 9 bases remained unmatched. The CDR3 consists of 15 residues. Germline V lookup: CDR1 MNHEY, CDR2 SVGAGI. DNA of the CDR3: TGTGCCAGCAGTTACAGCGGGAGATGGCCAGGCGAGCAGTACTTC. Protein sequence: CASSYSGRWPGEQYF.

V and J are TRBV5-5 and TRBJ2-7; TRBD1 matches at 9 bases. CDR1 SGHKS and CDR2 YYEKEE come from the germline V gene (reference sequence). V gave up 0 bases and J gave up 3 bases; unmatched junction bases: 7. The CDR3 runs to 16 residues. For the CDR3, the DNA is TGTGCCAGCAGCTTGGCCGGGACAGGGAACATCTACGAGCAGTACTTC. Protein product: CASSLAGTGNIYEQYF.

The chain recombines TRBV5-5 with TRBJ2-7; 8 bases align to TRBD1. The V gene end was trimmed by 2 bases and the J gene end by 0 bases; junction bases not matched to a gene: 10. The CDR3 has 17 amino acids. Germline lookup yields CDR1 SGHKS and CDR2 YYEKEE (reference sequence). The CDR3 DNA sequence: TGTGCCAGCAGCTTTGGCCAGGGGGCCCAAAGCTCCTACGAGCAGTACTTC. Translation gives CASSFGQGAQSSYEQYF. Complete variable domain (other parts from reference TRBV5-5 and TRBJ2-7): DAGVTQSPTHLIKTRGQQVTLRCSPISGHKSVSWYQQVLGQGPQFIFQYYEKEERGRGNFPDRFSARQFPNYSSELNVNALLLGDSALYLCASSFGQGAQSSYEQYFGPGTRLTVT.

V is TRBV18 and J is TRBJ1-5; TRBD1 agrees at 8 bases. The CDR3 runs to 19 residues. Looked up from germline, CDR1 is KGHSH and CDR2 is LQKENI. With V trimmed by 4 bases and J by 1 base, 15 bases remained unmatched. DNA for the CDR3: TGTGCCAGCTCACTGAACGGACAGGGAGGTCGGGGAAGCAATCAGCCCCAGCATTTT. The encoded protein is CASSLNGQGGRGSNQPQHF.

J is TRBJ1-4 and V is TRBV2; perhaps TRBD1 as D (6 bases). The CDR3 totals 13 residues. V shed 7 bases and J shed 8 bases, with 14 bases lying between them. The germline V gene has CDR1 SNHLY and CDR2 FYNNEI. The CDR3: CASTPGEVEKLFF. As DNA, the CDR3 is TGTGCCAGCACACCAGGGGAGGTCGAAAAACTGTTTTTT.

This chain connects TRBV18 to TRBJ2-2, with 7 positions matching TRBD1. The CDR3 is 16 amino acids. Germline CDR1 KGHSH, CDR2 LQKENI. Unmatched junction bases numbered 3, after V lost 2 bases and J lost 0 bases. The chain's CDR3 is CASSPSTGANTGELFF. The CDR3, as DNA: TGTGCCAGCTCACCATCAACAGGGGCGAACACCGGGGAGCTGTTTTTT.

V is TRBV12-3 or TRBV12-4 and J is TRBJ2-5; D ambiguous. The CDR3 has 13 amino acids. The germline V and J ends were trimmed by 6 bases and 2 bases, with 10 bases remaining between them. The CDR3 reads CASRLGSQETQYF. The DNA for the CDR3 is TGTGCCAGCAGACTCGGTAGTCAAGAGACCCAGTACTTC.

DNA of the CDR3: TGTGCCAGTAGTATCAAGTTGCAGGGGGGCACCGGGGAGCTGTTTTTT. Protein product: CASSIKLQGGTGELFF. The rearrangement links TRBV19 to TRBJ2-2, with a possible D match to TRBD1 (7 bases). Germline CDR1 is LNHDA and CDR2 is SQIVND (reference sequence). The CDR3 contains 16 residues. Trimming removed 3 bases from V and 4 bases from J, with 15 bases in between.

The rearrangement links TRBV27 to TRBJ2-5; possible D gene TRBD2, 5 bases. This CDR3 has 16 amino acids. Germline-derived CDR1 and CDR2 are MNHEY and SMNVEV (reference sequence). V was cut by 1 base and J by 3 bases, with 15 bases left in between. CDR3: CASSLFVPPREETQYF. In DNA form, the CDR3 reads TGTGCCAGCAGTTTATTTGTCCCTCCGAGGGAAGAGACCCAGTACTTC.

The chain joins TRBV5-4 to TRBJ2-6; D remains ambiguous. Germline V gene lookup returns CDR1 SGHNT and CDR2 YYREEE (reference sequence). The CDR3 spans 15 residues. Trimming removed 2 bases from V and 0 bases from J, with 6 bases in between. The DNA for the CDR3 is TGTGCCAGCAGCTTTCTGGGCTCTGGGGCCAACGTCCTGACTTTC. Translating it yields CASSFLGSGANVLTF.

The J gene is TRBJ1-1, the V gene TRBV9; 9 nucleotides agree with TRBD1. After removal of 0 bases from V and 10 bases from J, the junction contained 10 bases not matched to a gene. This CDR3 is 15 amino acids long. Germline assignment: CDR1 SGDLS and CDR2 YYNGEE. CDR3 sequence reads: CASSVAWDRDLGAFF. CDR3 bases: TGTGCCAGCAGCGTAGCGTGGGACAGGGACCTGGGAGCTTTCTTT.

The chain couples TRBV28 to TRBJ2-2, with no clear D. The CDR3 is 12 amino acids. Germline assignment: CDR1 MDHEN and CDR2 SYDVKM. V was clipped by 2 bases and J by 7 bases, with 5 bases between them. The CDR3 protein is CASSLGVGELFF. CDR3 DNA: TGTGCCAGCAGTTTAGGGGTCGGGGAGCTGTTTTTT.